This T cell receptor (beta chain) was identified in a study of T-cell reconstitution after alpha-beta-depleted transplantation in children. Study results and limitations: At one year after transplant, newly produced T cells mostly accounted for T-cell counts and diversity. Recipient T cells and thymic progenitors that survived were the source of the high TCRbeta diversity seen at day 60 in some patients. Alpha-beta T cells about two months after transplant reportedly derived from several hundred expanded graft clones.

This clonotype was picked up a small number of times. The antigen remains unidentified. Unique molecular identifiers were used in preparing the TCRbeta library. TCRdb re-analysed the PCR reads in MiXCR, keeping a single row per CDR3 protein. The sample contains 540,000 or so distinct CDR3 sequences, roughly 24% of which appear only once. Germline CDR1 is DFQATT and CDR2 is SNEGSKA (reference sequence). The V gene end was trimmed by 6 bases and the J gene end by 6 bases; junction bases not matched to a gene: 7. The CDR3 spans 13 residues. This clonotype originated in a boy under two years old who had a stem cell transplant for acute myeloid leukemia, so the T cells may come from the graft donor. The starting material was PBMCs, mostly from graft donor cells, obtained 360 days after TCRalphabeta/CD19-depleted stem cell transplant. The chain recombines TRBV20-1 with TRBJ2-4, with TRBD2 identical over 8 bases. This chain's CDR3 is CSASPLAANIQYF. The CDR3 DNA reads as TGCAGTGCAAGTCCACTAGCGGCAAACATTCAGTACTTC.